The clone carrying this TCR beta chain was recorded many times. What it binds is unknown. Germline V gene data show CDR1 as SQVTM and CDR2 as ANQGSEA. The CDR3 length is 14 residues. The ends were cut back, 6 bases at V and 0 bases at J, with 14 bases in the middle. This record belongs to a study of T cell repertoires in cytomegalovirus infection. Study-wide background: CMV infection together with matching HLA type was indicated by public TCR beta signatures.

Overall study findings and caveats: Cumulated frequencies of public TCR beta families served to identify carriers of CMV plus the relevant HLA. The ex vivo response was dominated by HLA-C-restricted CMV-specific TCR beta clonotypes.

In TCRdb, the reads were re-called with MiXCR into one record per CDR3 protein. The top ten hold over 60% of the sample, which has about 89,000 distinct CDR3 sequences, roughly 29% seen once. Sequencing was performed on CD8+ T cells from cultured PBMCs, taken from culture after CMV antigen stimulation. The origin of this receptor is a human donor in good health (CMV status not recorded). Some clones in this sample may be carry-over from other donors' samples. This sequence joins TRBV29-1 and TRBJ1-2; D is unresolved. CDR3 amino acids: CSVIRSLTNYGYTF. The CDR3 nucleotides read TGCAGCGTCATCCGGTCCTTAACTAACTATGGCTACACCTTC.